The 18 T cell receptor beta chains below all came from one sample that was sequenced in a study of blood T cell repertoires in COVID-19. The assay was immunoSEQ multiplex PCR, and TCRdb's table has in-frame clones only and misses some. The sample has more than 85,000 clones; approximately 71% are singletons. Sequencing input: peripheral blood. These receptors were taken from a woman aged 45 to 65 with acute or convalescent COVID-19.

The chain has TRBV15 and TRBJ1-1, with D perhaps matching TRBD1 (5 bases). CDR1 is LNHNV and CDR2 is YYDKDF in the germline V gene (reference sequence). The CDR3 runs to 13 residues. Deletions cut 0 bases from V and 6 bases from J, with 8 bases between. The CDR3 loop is CATSREAGPEAFF. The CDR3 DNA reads TGTGCCACCAGCAGAGAAGCGGGGCCTGAAGCTTTCTTT.

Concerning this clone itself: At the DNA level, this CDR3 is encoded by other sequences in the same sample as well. CDR3 sequence reads: CASSFGQNTEAFF. The CDR3 region has the DNA TGCGCCAGCAGCTTCGGACAGAACACTGAAGCTTTCTTT. The rearrangement links TRBV5-1 to TRBJ1-1; perhaps TRBD1 as D (5 bases). Germline assignment: CDR1 SGHRS and CDR2 YFSETQ. The CDR3 has 13 amino acids. Trimming cost V 2 bases and J 1 base, with 6 bases left between them. Combining the CDR3 with reference TRBV5-1 and TRBJ1-1 gives the whole variable domain KAGVTQTPRYLIKTRGQQVTLSCSPISGHRSVSWYQQTPGQGLQFLFEYFSETQRNKGNFPGRFSGRQFSNSRSEMNVSTLELGDSALYLCASSFGQNTEAFFGQGTRLTVV.

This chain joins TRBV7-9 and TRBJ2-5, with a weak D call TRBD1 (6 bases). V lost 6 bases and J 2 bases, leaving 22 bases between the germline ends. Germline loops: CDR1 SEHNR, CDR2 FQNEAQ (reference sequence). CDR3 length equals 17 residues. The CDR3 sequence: CASRPQATGKLQETQYF. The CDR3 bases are TGTGCCAGCAGACCTCAGGCGACAGGCAAACTTCAAGAGACCCAGTACTTC.

The CDR3 DNA reads TGTGCCAGCAGCCAAGCAGGGGGCGTCCAGCCCCAGCATTTT. Its translation is CASSQAGGVQPQHF. The chain joins TRBV3-1 (or the pseudogene TRBV3-2) to TRBJ1-5; 8 bases are a match to TRBD1. The CDR3 has 14 amino acids. Germline lookup yields CDR1 LGHDT and CDR2 YNNKEL (reference sequence). V lost 1 base and J lost 7; bases outside the gene matches: 3.

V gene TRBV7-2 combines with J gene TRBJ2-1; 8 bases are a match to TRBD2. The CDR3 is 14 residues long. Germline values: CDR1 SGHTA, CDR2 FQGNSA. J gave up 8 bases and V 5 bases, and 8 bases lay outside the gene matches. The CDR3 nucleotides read TGTGCCAGCAGCCCGAGACTAGCGAGGGATGAGCAGTTCTTC. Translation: CASSPRLARDEQFF.

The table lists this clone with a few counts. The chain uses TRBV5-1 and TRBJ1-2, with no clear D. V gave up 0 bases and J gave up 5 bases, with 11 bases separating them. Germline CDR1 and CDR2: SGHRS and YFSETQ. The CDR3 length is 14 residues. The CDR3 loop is CASSLGVTSYGYTF. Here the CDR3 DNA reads TGCGCCAGCAGCTTGGGCGTGACTAGTTATGGCTACACCTTC. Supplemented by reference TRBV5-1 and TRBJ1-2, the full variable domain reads KAGVTQTPRYLIKTRGQQVTLSCSPISGHRSVSWYQQTPGQGLQFLFEYFSETQRNKGNFPGRFSGRQFSNSRSEMNVSTLELGDSALYLCASSLGVTSYGYTFGSGTRLTVV.

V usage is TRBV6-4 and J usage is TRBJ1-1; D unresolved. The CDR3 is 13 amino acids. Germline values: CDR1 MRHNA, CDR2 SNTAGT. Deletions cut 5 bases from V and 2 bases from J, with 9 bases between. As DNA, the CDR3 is TGTGCCAGCAGTATCGGGATCAACACTGAAGCTTTCTTT. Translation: CASSIGINTEAFF.

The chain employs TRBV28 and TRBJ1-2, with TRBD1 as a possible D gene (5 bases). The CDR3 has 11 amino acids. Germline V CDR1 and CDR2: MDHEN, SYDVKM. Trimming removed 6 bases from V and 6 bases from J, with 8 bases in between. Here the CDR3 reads CASRIRDGYTF. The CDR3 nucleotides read TGTGCCAGCAGGATCAGGGATGGCTACACCTTC.

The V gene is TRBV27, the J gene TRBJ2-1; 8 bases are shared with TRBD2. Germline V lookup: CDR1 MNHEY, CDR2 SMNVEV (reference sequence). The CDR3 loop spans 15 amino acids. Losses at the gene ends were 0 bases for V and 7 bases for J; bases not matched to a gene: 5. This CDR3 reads CASSLSSTSGNEQFF. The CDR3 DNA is TGTGCCAGCAGTTTATCGTCAACTAGCGGAAATGAGCAGTTCTTC.

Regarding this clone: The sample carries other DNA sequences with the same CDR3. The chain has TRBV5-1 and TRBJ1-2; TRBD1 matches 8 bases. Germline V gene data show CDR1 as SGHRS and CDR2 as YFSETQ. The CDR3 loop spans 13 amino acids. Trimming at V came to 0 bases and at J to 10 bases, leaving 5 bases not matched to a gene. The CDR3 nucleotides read TGCGCCAGCAGCTTGGGGACAGGGATCGACTACACCTTC. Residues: CASSLGTGIDYTF. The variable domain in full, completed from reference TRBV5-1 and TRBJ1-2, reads KAGVTQTPRYLIKTRGQQVTLSCSPISGHRSVSWYQQTPGQGLQFLFEYFSETQRNKGNFPGRFSGRQFSNSRSEMNVSTLELGDSALYLCASSLGTGIDYTFGSGTRLTVV.

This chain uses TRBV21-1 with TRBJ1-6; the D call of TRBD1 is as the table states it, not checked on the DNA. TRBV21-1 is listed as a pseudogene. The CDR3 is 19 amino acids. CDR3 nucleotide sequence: TGTGCCAGCAGCAACGTTGGGGGAGAACAGGGCGTTAATAATTCACCCCTCCACTTT. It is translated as CASSNVGGEQGVNNSPLHF.

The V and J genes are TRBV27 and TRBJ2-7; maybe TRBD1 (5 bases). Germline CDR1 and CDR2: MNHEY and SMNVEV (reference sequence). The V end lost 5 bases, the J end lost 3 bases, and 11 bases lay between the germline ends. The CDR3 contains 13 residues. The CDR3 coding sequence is TGTGCCAGCAGTATGGACAACGGCTACGAGCAGTACTTC. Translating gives CASSMDNGYEQYF.

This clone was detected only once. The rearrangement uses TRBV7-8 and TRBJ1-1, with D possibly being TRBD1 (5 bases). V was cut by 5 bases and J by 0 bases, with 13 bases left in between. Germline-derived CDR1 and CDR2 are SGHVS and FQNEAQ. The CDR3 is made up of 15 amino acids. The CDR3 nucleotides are TGTGCCAGCAGCCTCTCAGGGAACCTGAACACTGAAGCTTTCTTT. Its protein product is CASSLSGNLNTEAFF.

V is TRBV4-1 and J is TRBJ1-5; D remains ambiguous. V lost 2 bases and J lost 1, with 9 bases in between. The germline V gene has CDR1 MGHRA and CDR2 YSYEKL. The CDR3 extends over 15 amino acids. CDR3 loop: CASSQLGLSNQPQHF. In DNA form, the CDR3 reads TGCGCCAGCAGCCAATTAGGACTGAGCAATCAGCCCCAGCATTTT.

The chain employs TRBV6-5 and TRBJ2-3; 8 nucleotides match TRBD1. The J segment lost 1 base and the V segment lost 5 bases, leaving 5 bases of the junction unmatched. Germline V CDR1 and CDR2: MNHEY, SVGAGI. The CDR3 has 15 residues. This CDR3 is CASSSRGQGTDTQYF. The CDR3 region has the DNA TGTGCCAGCAGTAGCCGGGGACAGGGCACAGATACGCAGTATTTT.

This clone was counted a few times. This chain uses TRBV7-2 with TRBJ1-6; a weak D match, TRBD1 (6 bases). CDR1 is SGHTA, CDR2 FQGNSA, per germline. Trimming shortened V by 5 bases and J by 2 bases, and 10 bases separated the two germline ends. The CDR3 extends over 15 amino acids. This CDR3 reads CASSPRTAYNSPLHF. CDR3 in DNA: TGTGCCAGCAGCCCTCGGACAGCCTATAATTCACCCCTCCACTTT.

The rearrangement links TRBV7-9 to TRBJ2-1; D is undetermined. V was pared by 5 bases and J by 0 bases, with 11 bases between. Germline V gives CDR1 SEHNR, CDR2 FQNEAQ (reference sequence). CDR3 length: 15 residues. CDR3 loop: CASSAMSSSYNEQFF. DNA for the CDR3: TGTGCCAGCAGCGCCATGTCTAGCTCCTACAATGAGCAGTTCTTC.

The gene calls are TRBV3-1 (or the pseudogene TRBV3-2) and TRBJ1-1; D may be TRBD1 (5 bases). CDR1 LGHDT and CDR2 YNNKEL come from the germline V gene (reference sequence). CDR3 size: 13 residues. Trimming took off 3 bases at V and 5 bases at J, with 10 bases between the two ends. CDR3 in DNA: TGTGCCAGCAGCCAGGGGCCGAATACTGAAGCTTTCTTT. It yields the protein CASSQGPNTEAFF.